The clone carrying this T cell receptor beta chain has a count of ten or more. The antigen is unknown. The definition of stable Graves' hyperthyroidism was no ophthalmopathy progression within 18 months. Roughly 9.1 ml of fresh peripheral blood supplied the PBMCs. The data are from a study of T cells in Graves' hyperthyroidism and ophthalmopathy. Study-level information: It was at initial diagnosis, before any treatment, that peripheral blood was collected.

Study conclusions and caveats: Before onset, ophthalmopathy was predicted by the model a median 6.5 months earlier.

The germline V and J ends were trimmed by 7 bases and 5 bases, with 8 bases remaining between them. CDR3 size: 11 residues. Germline-derived CDR1 and CDR2 are MNHEY and SVGAGI. TCR beta CDR3 regions were amplified from RNA. During a first-round RT-PCR of the TCR CDR3, the HTBI primer set was used. MiXCR, run by TCRdb on the multiplex PCR reads, gives a single entry per CDR3 protein. The table has hundreds of thousands of distinct CDR3 sequences, roughly 37% seen once. The chain joins TRBV6-5 to TRBJ2-5; no clear D gene. The receptor was isolated from a man younger than 35 with Graves' hyperthyroidism. Sequencing used blood. CDR3 sequence (DNA): TGTGCCAGCACTGCCGGGGAGACCCAGTACTTC. Its translation: CASTAGETQYF.